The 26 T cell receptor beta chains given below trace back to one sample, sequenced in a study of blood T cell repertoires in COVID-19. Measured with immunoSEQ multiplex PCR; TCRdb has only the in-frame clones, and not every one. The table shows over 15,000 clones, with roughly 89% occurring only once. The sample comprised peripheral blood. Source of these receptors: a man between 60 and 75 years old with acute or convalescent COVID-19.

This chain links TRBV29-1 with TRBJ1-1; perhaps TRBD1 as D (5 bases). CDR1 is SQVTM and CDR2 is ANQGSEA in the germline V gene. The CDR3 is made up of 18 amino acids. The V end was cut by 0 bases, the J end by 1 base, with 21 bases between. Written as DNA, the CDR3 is TGCAGCGTTGAAGATGGACACCGCCTAGGCATGTGGAACACTGAAGCTTTCTTT. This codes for CSVEDGHRLGMWNTEAFF.

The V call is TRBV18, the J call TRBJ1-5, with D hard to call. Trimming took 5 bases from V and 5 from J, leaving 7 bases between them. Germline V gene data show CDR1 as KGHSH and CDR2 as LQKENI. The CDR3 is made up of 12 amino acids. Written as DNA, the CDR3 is TGTGCCAGCTCAGCCCCGGATCAGCCCCAGCATTTT. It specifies CASSAPDQPQHF.

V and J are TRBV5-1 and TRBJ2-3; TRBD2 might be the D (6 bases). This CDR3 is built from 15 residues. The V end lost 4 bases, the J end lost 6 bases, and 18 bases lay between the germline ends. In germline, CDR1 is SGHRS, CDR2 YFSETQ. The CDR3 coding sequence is TGCGCCAGCAGCCAGACGACGGGAGCGAGGGATACGCAGTATTTT. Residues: CASSQTTGARDTQYF.

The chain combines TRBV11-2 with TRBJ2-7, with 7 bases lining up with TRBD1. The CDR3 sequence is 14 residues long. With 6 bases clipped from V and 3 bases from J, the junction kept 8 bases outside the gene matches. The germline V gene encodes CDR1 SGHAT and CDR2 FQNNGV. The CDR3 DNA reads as TGTGCCAGCAGGCCATTGACAGGGCACTACGAGCAGTACTTC. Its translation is CASRPLTGHYEQYF.

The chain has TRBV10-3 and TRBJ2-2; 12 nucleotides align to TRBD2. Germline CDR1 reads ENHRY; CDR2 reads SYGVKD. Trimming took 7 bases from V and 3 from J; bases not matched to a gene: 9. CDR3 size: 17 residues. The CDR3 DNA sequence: TGTGCCATCACAGGCCTAGCGGGGGGGCTCGACACCGGGGAGCTGTTTTTT. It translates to CAITGLAGGLDTGELFF.

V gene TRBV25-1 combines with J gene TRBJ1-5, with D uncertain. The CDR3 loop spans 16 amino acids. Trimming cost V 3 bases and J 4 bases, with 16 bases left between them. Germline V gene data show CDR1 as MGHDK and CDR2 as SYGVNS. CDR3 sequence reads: CASSEAGMVGNQPQHF. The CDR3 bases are TGTGCCAGCAGTGAGGCCGGGATGGTGGGGAATCAGCCCCAGCATTTT.

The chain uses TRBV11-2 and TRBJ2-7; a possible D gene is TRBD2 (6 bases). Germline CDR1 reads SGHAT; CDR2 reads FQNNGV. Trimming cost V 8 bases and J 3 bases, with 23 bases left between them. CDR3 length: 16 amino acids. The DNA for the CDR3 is TGTGCCAGCCGGGGGTTGAGGTCCGCGATAGGCTACGAGCAGTACTTC. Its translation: CASRGLRSAIGYEQYF.

The CDR3 loop reads CASSAGSYEKLFF. The CDR3 region has the DNA TGTGCCAGCAGTGCGGGTAGTTACGAAAAACTGTTTTTT. The V and J genes are TRBV27 and TRBJ1-4, with unresolved D. V was trimmed by 5 bases and J by 8 bases, leaving 12 bases between them. The CDR3 spans 13 residues. Germline CDR1 and CDR2: MNHEY and SMNVEV (reference sequence).

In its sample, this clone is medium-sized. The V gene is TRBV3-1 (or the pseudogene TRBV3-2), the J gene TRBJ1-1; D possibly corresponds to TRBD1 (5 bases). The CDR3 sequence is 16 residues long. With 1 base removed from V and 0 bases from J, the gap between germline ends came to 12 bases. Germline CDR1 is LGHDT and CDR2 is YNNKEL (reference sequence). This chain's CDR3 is CASSQGGGDMNTEAFF. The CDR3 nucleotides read TGTGCCAGCAGCCAAGGGGGAGGGGATATGAACACTGAAGCTTTCTTT.

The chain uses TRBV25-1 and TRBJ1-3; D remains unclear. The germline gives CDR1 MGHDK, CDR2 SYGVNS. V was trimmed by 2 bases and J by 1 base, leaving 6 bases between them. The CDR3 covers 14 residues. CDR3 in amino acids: CASSEEASGNTIYF. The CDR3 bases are TGTGCCAGCAGTGAAGAGGCATCTGGAAACACCATATATTTT.

CDR3 sequence reads: CASSLAGGSQETQYF. The CDR3 DNA is TGCGCCAGCAGCTTGGCCGGCGGGAGCCAAGAGACCCAGTACTTC. This chain uses TRBV5-1 with TRBJ2-5; 7 nucleotides align to TRBD2. Germline V gene data show CDR1 as SGHRS and CDR2 as YFSETQ. The CDR3 consists of 15 residues. The J segment lost 1 base and the V segment lost 0 bases, leaving 3 bases of the junction unmatched. The entire variable domain, with the rest obtained from reference TRBV5-1 and TRBJ2-5, is as follows: KAGVTQTPRYLIKTRGQQVTLSCSPISGHRSVSWYQQTPGQGLQFLFEYFSETQRNKGNFPGRFSGRQFSNSRSEMNVSTLELGDSALYLCASSLAGGSQETQYFGPGTRLLVL.

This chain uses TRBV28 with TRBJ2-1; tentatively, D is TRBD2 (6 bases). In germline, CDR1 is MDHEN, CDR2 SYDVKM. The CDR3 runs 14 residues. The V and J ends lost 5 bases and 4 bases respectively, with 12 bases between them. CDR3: CASSKGLEYNEQFF. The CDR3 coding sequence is TGTGCCAGCAGTAAGGGACTCGAGTACAATGAGCAGTTCTTC.

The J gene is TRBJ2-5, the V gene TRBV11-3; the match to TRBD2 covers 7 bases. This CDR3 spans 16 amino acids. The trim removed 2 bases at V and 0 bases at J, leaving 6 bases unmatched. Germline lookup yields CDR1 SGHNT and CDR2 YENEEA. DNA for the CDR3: TGTGCCAGCAGCTTAAGCACTAGCGAGAACCAAGAGACCCAGTACTTC. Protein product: CASSLSTSENQETQYF.

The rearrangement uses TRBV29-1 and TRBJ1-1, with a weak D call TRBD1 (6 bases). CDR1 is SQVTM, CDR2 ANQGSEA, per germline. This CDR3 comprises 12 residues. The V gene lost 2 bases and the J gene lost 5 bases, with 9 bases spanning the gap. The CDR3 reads CSVETGLTEAFF. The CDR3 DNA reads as TGCAGCGTTGAAACAGGGCTGACTGAAGCTTTCTTT.

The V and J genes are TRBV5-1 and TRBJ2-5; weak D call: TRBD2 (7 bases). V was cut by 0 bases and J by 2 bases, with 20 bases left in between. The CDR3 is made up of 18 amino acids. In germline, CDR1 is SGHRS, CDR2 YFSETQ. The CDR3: CASSLALGGDIGQETQYF. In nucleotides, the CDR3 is TGCGCCAGCAGCTTGGCTCTGGGGGGGGACATAGGACAAGAGACCCAGTACTTC.

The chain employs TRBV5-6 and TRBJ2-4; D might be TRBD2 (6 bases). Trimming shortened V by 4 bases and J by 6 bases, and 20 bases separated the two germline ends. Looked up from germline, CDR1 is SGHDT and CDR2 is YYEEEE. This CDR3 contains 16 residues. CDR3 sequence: CASSLPGLLLGNIQYF. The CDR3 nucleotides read TGTGCCAGCAGCCTGCCGGGACTCCTTCTTGGAAACATTCAGTACTTC.

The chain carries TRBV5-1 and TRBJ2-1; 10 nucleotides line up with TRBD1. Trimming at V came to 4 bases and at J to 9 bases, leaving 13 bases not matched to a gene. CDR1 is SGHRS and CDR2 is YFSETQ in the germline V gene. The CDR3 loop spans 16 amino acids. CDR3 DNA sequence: TGCGCCAGCAGCCTCACCGGGACAGGGGCTAGTACTGAGCAGTTCTTC. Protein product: CASSLTGTGASTEQFF.

The CDR3 loop is CAWSVLENRVGEKLFF. DNA for the CDR3: TGTGCCTGGAGTGTACTAGAGAACAGGGTCGGGGAAAAACTGTTTTTT. The V gene is TRBV30, the J gene TRBJ1-4, with D possibly matching TRBD1 (6 bases). The V and J ends lost 0 bases and 8 bases respectively, with 19 bases between them. The germline gives CDR1 GTSNPN, CDR2 SVGIG (reference sequence). The CDR3 runs to 16 residues.

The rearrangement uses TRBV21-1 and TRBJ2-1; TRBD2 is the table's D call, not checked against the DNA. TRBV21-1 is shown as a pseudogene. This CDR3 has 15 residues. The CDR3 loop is CASSKRLENACEQFF. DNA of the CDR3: TGTGCCAGCAGCAAGCGACTAGAGAATGCTTGTGAGCAGTTCTTC.

CDR3 amino acids: CASSLSLGTGPPGELFF. CDR3 coding DNA: TGTGCCAGCAGTTTATCCCTCGGGACAGGGCCCCCCGGGGAGCTGTTTTTT. This rearrangement joins TRBV28 to TRBJ2-2; 9 bases map to TRBD1. Losses at the gene ends were 1 base for V and 6 bases for J; bases not matched to a gene: 9. The CDR3 is made up of 17 amino acids. Germline CDR1 reads MDHEN; CDR2 reads SYDVKM.

The CDR3 protein is CASSLALQGFDNQPQHF. For the CDR3, the DNA is TGTGCCAGCAGCTTGGCCCTACAGGGGTTTGACAATCAGCCCCAGCATTTT. J is TRBJ1-5 and V is TRBV5-5, with TRBD1 matching over 7 bases. The trim removed 0 bases at V and 3 bases at J, leaving 9 bases unmatched. The CDR3 sequence is 17 residues long. Germline lookup yields CDR1 SGHKS and CDR2 YYEKEE (reference sequence). The complete variable domain, with remaining parts taken from reference TRBV5-5 and TRBJ1-5, reads DAGVTQSPTHLIKTRGQQVTLRCSPISGHKSVSWYQQVLGQGPQFIFQYYEKEERGRGNFPDRFSARQFPNYSSELNVNALLLGDSALYLCASSLALQGFDNQPQHFGDGTRLSIL.

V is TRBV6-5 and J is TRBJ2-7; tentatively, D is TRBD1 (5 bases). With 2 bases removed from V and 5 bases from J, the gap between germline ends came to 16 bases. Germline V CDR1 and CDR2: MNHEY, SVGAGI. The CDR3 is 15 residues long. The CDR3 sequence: CASSYQGWSRNEQYF. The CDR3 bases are TGTGCCAGCAGTTACCAGGGCTGGTCCAGGAACGAGCAGTACTTC.

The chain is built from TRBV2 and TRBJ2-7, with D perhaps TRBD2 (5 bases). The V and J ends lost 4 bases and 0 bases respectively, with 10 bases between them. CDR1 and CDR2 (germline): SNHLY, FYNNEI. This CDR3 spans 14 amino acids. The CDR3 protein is CASSGGLSSYEQYF. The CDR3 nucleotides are TGTGCCAGCAGTGGAGGGCTATCCTCCTACGAGCAGTACTTC.

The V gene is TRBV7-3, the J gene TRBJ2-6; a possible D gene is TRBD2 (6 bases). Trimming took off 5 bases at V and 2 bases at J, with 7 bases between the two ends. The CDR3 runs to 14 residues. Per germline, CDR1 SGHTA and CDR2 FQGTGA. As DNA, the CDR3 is TGTGCCAGCAGCCCTAGCGCTGGGGCCAACGTCCTGACTTTC. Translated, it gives CASSPSAGANVLTF. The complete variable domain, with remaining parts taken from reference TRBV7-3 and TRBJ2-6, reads GAGVSQTPSNKVTEKGKYVELRCDPISGHTALYWYRQSLGQGPEFLIYFQGTGAADDSGLPNDRFFAVRPEGSVSTLKIQRTERGDSAVYLCASSPSAGANVLTFGAGSRLTVL.

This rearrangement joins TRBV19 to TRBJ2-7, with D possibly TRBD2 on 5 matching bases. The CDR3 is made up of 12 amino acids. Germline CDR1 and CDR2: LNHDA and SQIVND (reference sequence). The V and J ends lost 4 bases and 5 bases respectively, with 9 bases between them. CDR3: CASSTGADEQYF. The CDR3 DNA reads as TGTGCCAGTAGTACTGGAGCGGACGAGCAGTACTTC. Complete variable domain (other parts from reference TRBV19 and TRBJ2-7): DGGITQSPKYLFRKEGQNVTLSCEQNLNHDAMYWYRQDPGQGLRLIYYSQIVNDFQKGDIAEGYSVSREKKESFPLTVTSAQKNPTAFYLCASSTGADEQYFGPGTRLTVT.

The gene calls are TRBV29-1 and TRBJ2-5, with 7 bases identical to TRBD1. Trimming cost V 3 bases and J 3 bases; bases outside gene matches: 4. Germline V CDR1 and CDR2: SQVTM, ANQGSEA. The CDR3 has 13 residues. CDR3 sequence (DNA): TGCAGCGTTGAGTACAGGGGAAAAGAGACCCAGTACTTC. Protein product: CSVEYRGKETQYF.